Below, 18 T cell receptor beta chains from the same sample are listed, as sequenced in a study of cytotoxic CD8 clonotypes in ibrutinib-treated CLL. Sequencing was performed with immunoSEQ multiplex PCR; in TCRdb, only in-frame clones are kept and a portion is missing. Of more than 300,000 clones in the sample, 80% were seen once. The source was PBMCs, collected before ibrutinib treatment. Every receptor here comes from a human donor with chronic lymphocytic leukemia.

The chain is built from TRBV4-2 and TRBJ2-5; 12 nucleotides align to TRBD2. CDR3 length: 17 residues. The germline V gene has CDR1 LGHNA and CDR2 YNFKEQ. The J segment lost 1 base and the V segment lost 3 bases, leaving 6 bases of the junction unmatched. The CDR3 coding sequence is TGTGCCAGCAGCCAGATGACTAGCGGGAGTTCCCAAGAGACCCAGTACTTC. Protein sequence: CASSQMTSGSSQETQYF.

The CDR3 DNA reads TGTGCCTGGAACATAGCGGAGGGGGTAGATACGCAGTATTTT. Amino acids: CAWNIAEGVDTQYF. The J gene is TRBJ2-3, the V gene TRBV30; either TRBD1 or TRBD2 may fit D (6 bases each). The CDR3 sequence is 14 residues long. V lost 4 bases and J lost 5, with 16 bases in between. Germline V CDR1 and CDR2: GTSNPN, SVGIG (reference sequence).

In this sample, this clone turned up a few times. V usage is TRBV10-1 and J usage is TRBJ2-7; TRBD1 might be the D (6 bases). Trimming stripped 1 base from V and 7 bases from J, with 14 bases between. The CDR3 is made up of 14 amino acids. The germline V gene has CDR1 WNHNN and CDR2 SYGVQD (reference sequence). CDR3 nucleotide sequence: TGCGCCAGCAGTGAGTTGACAGGTCCAGGGGAGCAGTACTTC. It encodes CASSELTGPGEQYF.

This clone turned up a few times. The gene calls are TRBV5-1 and TRBJ2-1; 9 bases are a match to TRBD2. This CDR3 contains 15 residues. V lost 0 bases to trimming and J lost 4 bases; unmatched junction nucleotides: 2. Germline values: CDR1 SGHRS, CDR2 YFSETQ. CDR3 DNA: TGCGCCAGCAGCTTGGAGGGACTAGCTTACAATGAGCAGTTCTTC. Its protein product is CASSLEGLAYNEQFF.

This clone was seen only once. The CDR3 region is CASRLLDRAYGYTF. CDR3 sequence (DNA): TGTGCCAGCAGACTTCTGGACAGGGCCTATGGCTACACCTTC. The gene calls are TRBV6-1 and TRBJ1-2; 8 positions agree with TRBD1. The CDR3 consists of 14 residues. V shed 6 bases and J 4 bases; nucleotides not matched to a gene: 7. Germline V CDR1 and CDR2: MNHNS, SASEGT.

The chain has TRBV28 and TRBJ1-1; no definite D call. V was cut by 6 bases and J by 0 bases, with 14 bases left in between. The CDR3 sequence is 15 residues long. CDR1 and CDR2 (germline): MDHEN, SYDVKM. CDR3 sequence: CASSLSPLMNTEAFF. For the CDR3, the DNA is TGTGCCAGCAGCCTAAGCCCCCTCATGAACACTGAAGCTTTCTTT.

This clone showed up just once. CDR3 protein: CASSFRNTEAFF. The CDR3 DNA sequence: TGTGCCAGCAGCTTCCGGAACACTGAAGCTTTCTTT. The chain carries TRBV11-1 and TRBJ1-1; the D is unclear. The CDR3 is 12 amino acids. Germline lookup yields CDR1 SGHAT and CDR2 FQDESV (reference sequence). V was pared by 3 bases and J by 1 base, with 3 bases between.

V is TRBV28 and J is TRBJ2-5; no clear D gene. The V end lost 1 base, the J end lost 6 bases, and 9 bases lay between the germline ends. There are 13 residues in the CDR3. CDR1 is MDHEN, CDR2 SYDVKM, per germline. The CDR3 DNA is TGTGCCAGCAGTTTATCCCAAACGAAGACCCAGTACTTC. Its translation is CASSLSQTKTQYF.

The V and J genes are TRBV5-6 and TRBJ1-4; no reliable D call. The V end lost 3 bases, the J end lost 3 bases, and 9 bases lay between the germline ends. This CDR3 spans 14 amino acids. Germline loops: CDR1 SGHDT, CDR2 YYEEEE. CDR3 protein: CASSSDYSNEKLFF. The DNA of the CDR3 is TGTGCCAGCAGCTCGGACTATTCTAATGAAAAACTGTTTTTT.

V gene TRBV9 combines with J gene TRBJ2-5; 11 nucleotides agree with TRBD2. The germline V gene encodes CDR1 SGDLS and CDR2 YYNGEE. The CDR3 spans 16 residues. The J segment lost 4 bases and the V segment lost 4 bases, leaving 9 bases of the junction unmatched. This CDR3 reads CASSPRLAGGRETQYF. The CDR3 coding sequence is TGTGCCAGCAGCCCCCGGCTAGCGGGGGGACGAGAGACCCAGTACTTC.

V usage is TRBV5-4 and J usage is TRBJ2-7; 8 bases are a match to TRBD2. Germline CDR1 reads SGHNT; CDR2 reads YYREEE (reference sequence). This CDR3 region has 13 residues. Trimming at V came to 3 bases and at J to 3 bases, leaving 2 bases not matched to a gene. The DNA of the CDR3 is TGTGCCAGCAGCTCGGGACTAGACTACGAGCAGTACTTC. Translating it yields CASSSGLDYEQYF.

The chain combines TRBV6-1 with TRBJ2-7, with 8 bases fitting TRBD2. The germline gives CDR1 MNHNS, CDR2 SASEGT. The CDR3 is 15 amino acids. V shed 10 bases and J 5 bases; nucleotides not matched to a gene: 16. The CDR3 DNA sequence: TGTGCCATGGCGAGATCGGCGGGAGGATCCCACGAGCAGTACTTC. It translates to CAMARSAGGSHEQYF.

This clone appeared once. The chain joins TRBV11-2 to TRBJ1-2, with 8 bases matching TRBD1. CDR1 and CDR2 (germline): SGHAT, FQNNGV. CDR3 length: 15 amino acids. The J segment lost 1 base and the V segment lost 1 base, leaving 2 bases of the junction unmatched. As DNA, the CDR3 is TGTGCCAGCAGCTTAGCGGGACAGGTTAACTATGGCTACACCTTC. Encoded protein: CASSLAGQVNYGYTF.

The chain joins TRBV30 to TRBJ1-1; no firm D call. The CDR3 is 14 amino acids. V was clipped by 0 bases and J by 2 bases, with 10 bases between them. The germline V gene encodes CDR1 GTSNPN and CDR2 SVGIG (reference sequence). CDR3 residues: CAWSVRAVNTEAFF. CDR3 in DNA: TGTGCCTGGAGTGTAAGGGCAGTCAACACTGAAGCTTTCTTT.

V and J are TRBV10-3 and TRBJ2-7; D might be TRBD1 (5 bases). Germline loops: CDR1 ENHRY, CDR2 SYGVKD. V was shortened by 0 bases and J by 0 bases, with 6 bases between the two germline ends. This CDR3 contains 14 residues. DNA for the CDR3: TGTGCCATCAGTGAGTCAACAGGCTCCTACGAGCAGTACTTC. Residues: CAISESTGSYEQYF.

The chain links TRBV30 to TRBJ2-1, with D perhaps given as TRBD1 or TRBD2 (5 bases each). There are 11 residues in the CDR3. Per germline, CDR1 GTSNPN and CDR2 SVGIG (reference sequence). V lost 2 bases to trimming and J lost 8 bases, with 7 bases between them. DNA of the CDR3: TGTGCCTGGAGTAGGGGAGATGAGCAGTTCTTC. Translated, it gives CAWSRGDEQFF. Complete variable domain (other parts from reference TRBV30 and TRBJ2-1): SQTIHQWPATLVQPVGSPLSLECTVEGTSNPNLYWYRQAAGRGLQLLFYSVGIGQISSEVPQNLSASRPQDRQFILSSKKLLLSDSGFYLCAWSRGDEQFFGPGTRLTVL.

This rearrangement joins TRBV16 to TRBJ2-7, with TRBD1 identical over 10 bases. The CDR3 totals 15 residues. Trimming at V came to 1 base and at J to 3 bases, leaving 3 bases not matched to a gene. Germline CDR1 KGHSY, CDR2 FQNENV. CDR3 amino acids: CASSQFRTGGYEQYF. Written as DNA, the CDR3 is TGTGCCAGCAGCCAATTTAGGACAGGGGGCTACGAGCAGTACTTC. The complete variable domain, with remaining parts taken from reference TRBV16 and TRBJ2-7, reads GEEVAQTPKHLVRGEGQKAKLYCAPIKGHSYVFWYQQVLKNEFKFLISFQNENVFDETGMPKERFSAKCLPNSPCSLEIQATKLEDSAVYFCASSQFRTGGYEQYFGPGTRLTVT.

V gene TRBV20-1 combines with J gene TRBJ2-3, with no clear D. The CDR3 consists of 11 residues. Germline CDR1 reads DFQATT; CDR2 reads SNEGSKA (reference sequence). The V end was cut by 6 bases, the J end by 2 bases, with 6 bases between. The CDR3 here is CSAANTDTQYF. The CDR3 nucleotides read TGCAGTGCAGCGAACACAGATACGCAGTATTTT.